The rows below give T cell receptor beta chains drawn from one sample of a study of post-analysis software for immune sequencing data. Using its own MiXCR run on the PCR reads, TCRdb lists one record per CDR3 protein. The repertoire consists of a few hundred thousand distinct CDR3 sequences, with approximately 34% occurring once and the leading ten covering about 5.6%. The source material was blood. These receptors were collected from a girl aged 2-17 years with multiple sclerosis. The CDR3 runs from the conserved cysteine through the conserved F or W. Fields, in order: D gene, clone size, V gene, J gene, CDR3 protein. The D gene is left open where the match is weak. Rows give clone size only sometimes, using once, few, many, or a class for an expanded clone.

>-|-|TRBV25-1|TRBJ2-6
CASSESPSSGANVLTF
>-|-|TRBV28|TRBJ1-2
CASSLSDRGYTF
>TRBD2|many|TRBV5-5|TRBJ2-3
CASSLGAGGGDTQYF
>TRBD2|-|TRBV10-3|TRBJ2-1
CAIRGEGGAYNEQFF
>TRBD2|-|TRBV5-5|TRBJ2-7
CASSLGLAGTYEQYF
>-|few|TRBV6-1|TRBJ2-1
CASIPSPRTYNEQFF
>TRBD2|few|TRBV12-3/TRBV12-4|TRBJ2-1
CASSPSAGRGEQFF
>TRBD1|-|TRBV5-1|TRBJ1-1
CASSSRVSRGTEAFF
>-|-|TRBV2|TRBJ2-3
CASSGAVGTDTQYF
>TRBD1|many|TRBV10-1|TRBJ2-5
CASSRTGGTETQYF
>-|few|TRBV20-1|TRBJ1-1
CSARIGEEAFF
>-|-|TRBV5-1|TRBJ1-1
CASSRTPTENTEAFF
>-|-|TRBV7-9|TRBJ1-5
CASSSGSTNQPQHF
>TRBD2|once|TRBV4-1|-
CDSSQDWEGNIQYF
>TRBD2|few|TRBV27|TRBJ2-5
CASSFWVAGGSQETQYF
>-|-|TRBV5-1|TRBJ1-5
CASSVGGVGNQPQHF
>TRBD1|-|TRBV5-1|TRBJ2-3
CASSSGQGAGDTQYF
>-|few|TRBV5-1|TRBJ2-7
CASSLEPGSLYEQYF
>-|-|TRBV9|TRBJ2-1
CASSVGGGTAQEQFF
>-|many|TRBV20-1|TRBJ2-3
CSEIDSTDTQYF
>TRBD1|many|TRBV5-1|TRBJ2-1
CASSPNTGVLGYNEQFF
>-|-|TRBV7-2|TRBJ1-5
CASSLPGVGWNQPQHF
>TRBD2|-|TRBV5-4|TRBJ2-1
CASSRGGADNEQFF
>TRBD2|-|TRBV20-1|-
CSASARGLVGPYEQYF
>-|-|TRBV5-1|TRBJ2-3
CASSLAATQDTQYF
>-|few|TRBV5-1|TRBJ1-2
CASSPRGLYGYTF
>TRBD1|few|TRBV12-3/TRBV12-4|TRBJ1-6
CASSTNTGDLYNSPLHF
>-|few|TRBV27|TRBJ1-5
CASRPGPNQPQHF
>-|-|TRBV10-3|TRBJ1-6
CAISESPEMGSPLHF
>TRBD1|-|TRBV5-1|TRBJ2-7
CASSSTTGGAYEQYF
>-|-|TRBV6-2/TRBV6-3|TRBJ2-3
CASSYPGITDTQYF
>-|-|TRBV20-1|TRBJ2-4
CSARAEERAKNIQYF
>-|-|TRBV12-3/TRBV12-4|TRBJ2-5
CASSFRKGQETQYF
>TRBD2|-|TRBV29-1|TRBJ2-1
CSVTFGTSGLNEQFF
>TRBD1|-|TRBV24-1|TRBJ1-2
CATSDPDRGHGYTF